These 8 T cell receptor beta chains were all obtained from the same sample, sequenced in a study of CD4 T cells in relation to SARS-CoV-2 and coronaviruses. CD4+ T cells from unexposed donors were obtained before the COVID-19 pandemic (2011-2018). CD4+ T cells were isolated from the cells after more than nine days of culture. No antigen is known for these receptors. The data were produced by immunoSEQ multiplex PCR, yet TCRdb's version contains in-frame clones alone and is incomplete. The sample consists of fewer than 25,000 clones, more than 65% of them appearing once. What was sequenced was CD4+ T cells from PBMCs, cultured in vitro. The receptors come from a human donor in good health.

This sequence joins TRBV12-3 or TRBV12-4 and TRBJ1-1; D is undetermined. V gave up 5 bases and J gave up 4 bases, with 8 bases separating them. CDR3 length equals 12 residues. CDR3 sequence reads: CASSALSTEAFF. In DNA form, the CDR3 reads TGTGCCAGCAGTGCCCTTTCCACTGAAGCTTTCTTT.

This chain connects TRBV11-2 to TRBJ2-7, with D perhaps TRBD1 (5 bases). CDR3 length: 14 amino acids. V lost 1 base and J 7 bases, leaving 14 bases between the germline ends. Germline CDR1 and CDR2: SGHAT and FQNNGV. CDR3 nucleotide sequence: TGTGCCAGCAGCTTAGGACAGATCCGAGGAGAGCAGTACTTC. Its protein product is CASSLGQIRGEQYF.

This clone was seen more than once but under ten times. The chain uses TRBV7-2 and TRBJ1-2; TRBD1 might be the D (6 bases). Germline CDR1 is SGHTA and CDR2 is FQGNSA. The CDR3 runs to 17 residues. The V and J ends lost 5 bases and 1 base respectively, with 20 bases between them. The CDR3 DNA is TGTGCCAGCAGCGAGCAAGGGGGGCGATGGGGTAACTATGGCTACACCTTC. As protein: CASSEQGGRWGNYGYTF.

For the CDR3, the DNA is TGTGCCAGCAGTCCCCGGAGGGGGGAAGGCAATGAGCAGTTCTTC. Amino acids: CASSPRRGEGNEQFF. The chain is built from TRBV27 and TRBJ2-1, with D tentatively TRBD1 or TRBD2 (6 bases each). This CDR3 spans 15 amino acids. Per the germline V gene, CDR1 is MNHEY and CDR2 is SMNVEV (reference sequence). V gave up 5 bases and J gave up 6 bases, with 17 bases separating them.

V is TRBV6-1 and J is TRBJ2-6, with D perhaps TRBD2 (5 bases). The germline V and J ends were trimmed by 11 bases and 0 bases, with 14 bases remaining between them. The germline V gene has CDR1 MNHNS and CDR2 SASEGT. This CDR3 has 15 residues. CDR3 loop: CAAARGYSGANVLTF. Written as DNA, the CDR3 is TGTGCCGCAGCCCGGGGATACTCTGGGGCCAACGTCCTGACTTTC.

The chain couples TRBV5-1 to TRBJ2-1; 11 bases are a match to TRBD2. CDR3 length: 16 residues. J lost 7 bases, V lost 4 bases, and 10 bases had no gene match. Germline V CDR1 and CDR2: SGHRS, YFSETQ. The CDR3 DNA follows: TGCGCCAGCAGCGAAGTGCCACTAGCGGGAGTTAATGAGCAGTTCTTC. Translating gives CASSEVPLAGVNEQFF.

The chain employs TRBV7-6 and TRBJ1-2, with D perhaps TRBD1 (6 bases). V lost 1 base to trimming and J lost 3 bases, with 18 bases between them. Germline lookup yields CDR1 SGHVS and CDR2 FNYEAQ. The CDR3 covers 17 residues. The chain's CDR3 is CASSLVKGEVTYYGYTF. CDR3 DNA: TGTGCCAGCAGCTTAGTGAAGGGGGAGGTGACGTACTATGGCTACACCTTC.

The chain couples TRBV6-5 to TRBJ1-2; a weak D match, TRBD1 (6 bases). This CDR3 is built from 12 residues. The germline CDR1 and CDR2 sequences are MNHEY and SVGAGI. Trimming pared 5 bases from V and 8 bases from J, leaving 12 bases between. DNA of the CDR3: TGTGCCAGCAGTCTCGGGACATTCGGCTACACCTTC. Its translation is CASSLGTFGYTF.